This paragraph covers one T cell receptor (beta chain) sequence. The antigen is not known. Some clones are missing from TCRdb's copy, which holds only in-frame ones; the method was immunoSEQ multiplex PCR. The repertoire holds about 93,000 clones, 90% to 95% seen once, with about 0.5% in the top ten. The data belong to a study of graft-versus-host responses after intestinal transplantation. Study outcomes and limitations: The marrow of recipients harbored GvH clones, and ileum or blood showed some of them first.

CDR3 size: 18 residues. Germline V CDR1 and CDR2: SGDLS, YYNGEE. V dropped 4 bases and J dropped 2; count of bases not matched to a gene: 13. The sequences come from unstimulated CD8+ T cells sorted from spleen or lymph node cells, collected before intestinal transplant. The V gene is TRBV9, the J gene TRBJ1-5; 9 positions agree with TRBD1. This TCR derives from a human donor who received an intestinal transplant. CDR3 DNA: TGTGCCAGCAGCTACCGACTCCGGGGACAGGGTTGCAATCAGCCCCAGCATTTT. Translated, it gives CASSYRLRGQGCNQPQHF.